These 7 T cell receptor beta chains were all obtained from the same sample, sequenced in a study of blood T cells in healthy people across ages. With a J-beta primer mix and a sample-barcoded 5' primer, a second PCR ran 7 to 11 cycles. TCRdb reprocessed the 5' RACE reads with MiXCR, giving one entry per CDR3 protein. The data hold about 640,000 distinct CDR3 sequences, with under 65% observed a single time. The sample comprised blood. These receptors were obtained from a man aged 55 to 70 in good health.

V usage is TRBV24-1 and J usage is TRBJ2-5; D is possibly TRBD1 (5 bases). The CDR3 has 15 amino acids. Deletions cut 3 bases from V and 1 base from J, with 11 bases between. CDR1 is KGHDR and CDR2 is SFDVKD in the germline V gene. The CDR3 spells CATSDPQGSQETQYF. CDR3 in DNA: TGTGCCACCAGTGATCCCCAGGGAAGCCAAGAGACCCAGTACTTC.

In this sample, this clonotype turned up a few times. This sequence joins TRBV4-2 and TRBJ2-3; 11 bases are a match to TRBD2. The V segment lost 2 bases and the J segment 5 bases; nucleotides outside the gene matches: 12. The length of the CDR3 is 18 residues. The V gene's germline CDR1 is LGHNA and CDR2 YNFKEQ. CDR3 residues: CASSQRFSGGARLDTQYF. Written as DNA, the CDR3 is TGTGCCAGCAGCCAAAGGTTTAGCGGGGGGGCCAGGCTAGATACGCAGTATTTT.

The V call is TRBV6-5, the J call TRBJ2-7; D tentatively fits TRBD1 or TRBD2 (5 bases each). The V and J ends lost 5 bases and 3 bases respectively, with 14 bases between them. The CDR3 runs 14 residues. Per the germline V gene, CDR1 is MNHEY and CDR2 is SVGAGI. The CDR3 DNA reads TGTGCCAGCAGTGACGCCGGGGACGACTACGAGCAGTACTTC. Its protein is CASSDAGDDYEQYF.

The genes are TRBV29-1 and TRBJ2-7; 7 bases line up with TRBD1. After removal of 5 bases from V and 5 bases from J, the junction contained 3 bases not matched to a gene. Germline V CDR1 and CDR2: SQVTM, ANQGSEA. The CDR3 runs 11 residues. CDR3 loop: CSVSTGDEQYF. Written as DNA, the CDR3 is TGCAGCGTTTCCACAGGGGACGAGCAGTACTTC.

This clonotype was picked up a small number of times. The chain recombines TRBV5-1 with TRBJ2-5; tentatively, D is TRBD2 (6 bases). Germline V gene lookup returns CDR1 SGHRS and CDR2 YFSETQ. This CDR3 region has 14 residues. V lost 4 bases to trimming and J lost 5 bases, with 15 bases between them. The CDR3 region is CASSPGTLSETQYF. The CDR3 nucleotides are TGCGCCAGCAGCCCCGGGACTCTCAGTGAGACCCAGTACTTC.

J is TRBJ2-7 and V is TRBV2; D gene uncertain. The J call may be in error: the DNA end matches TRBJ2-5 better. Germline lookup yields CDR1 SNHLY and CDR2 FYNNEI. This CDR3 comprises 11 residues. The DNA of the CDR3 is TGTGCCAGCAGTGAAGTGGGGACCCAGTACTTC. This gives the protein CASSEVGTQYF.

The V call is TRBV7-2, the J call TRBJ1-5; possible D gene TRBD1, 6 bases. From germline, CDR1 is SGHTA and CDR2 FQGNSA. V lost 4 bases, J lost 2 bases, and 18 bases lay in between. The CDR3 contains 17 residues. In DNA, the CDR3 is TGTGCCAGCAGCTACCAAACGGGGGGCCAGGGCAATCAGCCCCAGCATTTT. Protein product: CASSYQTGGQGNQPQHF.